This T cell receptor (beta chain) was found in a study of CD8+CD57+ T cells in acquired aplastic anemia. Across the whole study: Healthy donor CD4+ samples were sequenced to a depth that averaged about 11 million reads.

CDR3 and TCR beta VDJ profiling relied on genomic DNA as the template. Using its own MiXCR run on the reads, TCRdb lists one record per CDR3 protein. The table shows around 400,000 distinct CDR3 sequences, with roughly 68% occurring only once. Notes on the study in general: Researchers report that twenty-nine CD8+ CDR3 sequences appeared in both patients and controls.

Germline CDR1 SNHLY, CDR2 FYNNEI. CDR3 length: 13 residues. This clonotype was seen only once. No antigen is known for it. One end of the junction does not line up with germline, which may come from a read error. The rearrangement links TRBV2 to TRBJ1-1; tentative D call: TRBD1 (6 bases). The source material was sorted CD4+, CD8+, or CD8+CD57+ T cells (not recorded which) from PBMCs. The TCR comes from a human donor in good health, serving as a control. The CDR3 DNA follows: TGTGCCAGCAGTAGGGACAAGAGCACTGAAGGCTACTTT. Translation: CASSRDKSTEGYF.